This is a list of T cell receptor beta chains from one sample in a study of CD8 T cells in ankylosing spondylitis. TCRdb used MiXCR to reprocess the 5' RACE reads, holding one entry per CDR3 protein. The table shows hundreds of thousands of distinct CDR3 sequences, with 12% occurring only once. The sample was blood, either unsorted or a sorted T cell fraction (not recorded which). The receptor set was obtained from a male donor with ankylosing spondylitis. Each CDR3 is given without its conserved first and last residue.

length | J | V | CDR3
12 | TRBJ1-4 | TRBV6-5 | ASSYSRLGQKLF
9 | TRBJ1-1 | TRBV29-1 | SVQPGTEAF
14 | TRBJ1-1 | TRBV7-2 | ASSPIATVLNTEAF
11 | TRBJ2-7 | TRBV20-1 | SASPPFTYEQY
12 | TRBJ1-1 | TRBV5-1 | ASSLVQGATEAF
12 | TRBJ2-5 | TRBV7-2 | ASSLEAAQGTQY
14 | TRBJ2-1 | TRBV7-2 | ASIRGTSGKYNEQF
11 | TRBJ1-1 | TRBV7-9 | ASSLTRGTEAF
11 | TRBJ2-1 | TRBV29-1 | SVGYSGDNEQF
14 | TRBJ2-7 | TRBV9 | ASSPRLTGSSYEQY
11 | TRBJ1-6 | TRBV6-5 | ASSYVDSSPLH
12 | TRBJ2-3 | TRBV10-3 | AITNQGSTDTQY
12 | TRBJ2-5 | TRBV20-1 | SARFWSNQETQY
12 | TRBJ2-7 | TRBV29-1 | SVERDTFPYEQY
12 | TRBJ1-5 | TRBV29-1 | SVDWGASNQPQH
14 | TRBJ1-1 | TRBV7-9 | ASSLAIPGEDTEAF